Shown below are 5 T cell receptor beta chains from a single sample sequenced in a study of CD8 T cells in Susac syndrome. The authors reverse transcribed roughly 0.45 to 1 ug RNA with random hexamers. TCRdb processed the immunoSEQ multiplex PCR reads anew with MiXCR; each CDR3 protein has one entry. The repertoire holds around 140,000 distinct CDR3 sequences, with over 75% as singletons. Sequenced material: CD8+ T cells from PBMCs. Receptors originate from a human donor with multiple sclerosis.

This clonotype was seen only once. The J gene is TRBJ2-3, the V gene TRBV25-1; D is undetermined. The CDR3 length is 14 residues. The ends were cut back, 1 base at V and 3 bases at J, with 8 bases in the middle. The germline CDR1 and CDR2 sequences are MGHDK and SYGVNS. The CDR3 sequence is CASSEWQETDTQYF. In nucleotides, the CDR3 is TGTGCCAGCAGTGAATGGCAGGAGACAGATACGCAGTATTTT.

The chain carries TRBV12-3 or TRBV12-4 and TRBJ2-5; D is unresolved. Trimming left V 4 bases short and J 1 base short, with 13 bases between. This CDR3 is 15 amino acids long. In DNA, the CDR3 is TGTGCCAGCAGTTCGCCGACGGATGCCCAAGAGACCCAGTACTTC. Translated, it gives CASSSPTDAQETQYF.

The chain joins TRBV19 to TRBJ2-2; no definite D call. Between the trimmed V and J ends, which lost 1 base and 9 bases, there was a span of 6 bases. The germline V gene encodes CDR1 LNHDA and CDR2 SQIVND (reference sequence). The CDR3 contains 12 residues. The CDR3 region is CASSIGGRELFF. CDR3 in DNA: TGTGCCAGTAGTATAGGTGGCCGGGAGCTGTTTTTT.

The chain employs TRBV12-3 or TRBV12-4 and TRBJ1-2; maybe TRBD1 (5 bases). CDR3 length: 15 residues. Trimming shortened V by 4 bases and J by 4 bases, and 16 bases separated the two germline ends. The CDR3: CASSWPQGEGYGYTF. The CDR3 region has the DNA TGTGCCAGCAGTTGGCCTCAGGGAGAGGGCTATGGCTACACCTTC.

This clonotype was seen a few times. The V call is TRBV5-6, the J call TRBJ2-3; D gene uncertain. The CDR3 covers 14 residues. The V and J ends lost 2 bases and 3 bases respectively, with 10 bases between them. Per germline, CDR1 SGHDT and CDR2 YYEEEE. For the CDR3, the DNA is TGTGCCAGCAGCTTCCCCTGGGGAACAGATACGCAGTATTTT. Its protein is CASSFPWGTDTQYF.